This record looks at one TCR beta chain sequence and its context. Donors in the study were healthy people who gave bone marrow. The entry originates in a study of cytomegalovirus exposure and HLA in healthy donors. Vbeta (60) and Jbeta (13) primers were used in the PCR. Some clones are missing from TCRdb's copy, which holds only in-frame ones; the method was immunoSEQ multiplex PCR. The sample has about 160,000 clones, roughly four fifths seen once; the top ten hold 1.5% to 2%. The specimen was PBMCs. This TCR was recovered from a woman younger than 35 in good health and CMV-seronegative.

The CDR3 bases are TGTGCTAGTGGTATTATCAGGTATGGCCAATCCAATGAGCAGTTCTTC. Its protein is CASGIIRYGQSNEQFF. The chain is built from TRBV12-5 and TRBJ2-1; D ambiguous. The CDR3 has 16 amino acids. V lost 5 bases and J lost 6, with 20 bases in between. CDR1 is LGHNT, CDR2 FRNRAP, per germline.